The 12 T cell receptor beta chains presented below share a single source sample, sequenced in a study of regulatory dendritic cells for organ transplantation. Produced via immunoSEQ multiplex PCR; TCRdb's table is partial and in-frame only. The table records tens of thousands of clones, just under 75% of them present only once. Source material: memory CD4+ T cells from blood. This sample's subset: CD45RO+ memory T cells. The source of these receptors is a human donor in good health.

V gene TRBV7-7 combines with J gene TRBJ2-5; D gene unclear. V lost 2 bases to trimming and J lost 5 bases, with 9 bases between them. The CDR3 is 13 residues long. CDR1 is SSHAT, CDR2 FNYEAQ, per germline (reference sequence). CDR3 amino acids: CASSLQQFETQYF. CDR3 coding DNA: TGTGCCAGCAGCTTACAACAGTTCGAGACCCAGTACTTC.

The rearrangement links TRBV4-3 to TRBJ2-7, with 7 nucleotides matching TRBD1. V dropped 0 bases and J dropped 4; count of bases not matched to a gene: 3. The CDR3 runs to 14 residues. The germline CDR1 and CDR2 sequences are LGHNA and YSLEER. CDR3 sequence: CASSQDRTGYEQYF. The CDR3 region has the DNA TGCGCCAGCAGCCAAGATCGGACAGGTTACGAGCAGTACTTC.

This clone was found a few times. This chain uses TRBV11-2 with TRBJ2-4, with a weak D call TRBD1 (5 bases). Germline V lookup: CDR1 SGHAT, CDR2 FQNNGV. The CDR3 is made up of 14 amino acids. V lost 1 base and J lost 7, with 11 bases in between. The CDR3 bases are TGTGCCAGCAGCTTAGCCAGGGTAGATAACATTCAGTACTTC. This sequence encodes CASSLARVDNIQYF.

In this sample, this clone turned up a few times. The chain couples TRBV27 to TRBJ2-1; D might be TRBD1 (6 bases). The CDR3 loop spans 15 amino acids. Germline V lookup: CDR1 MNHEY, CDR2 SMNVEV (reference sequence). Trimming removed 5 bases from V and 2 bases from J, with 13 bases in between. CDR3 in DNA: TGTGCCAGCAGTGACGGGACACCTCCCTACAATGAGCAGTTCTTC. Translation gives CASSDGTPPYNEQFF.

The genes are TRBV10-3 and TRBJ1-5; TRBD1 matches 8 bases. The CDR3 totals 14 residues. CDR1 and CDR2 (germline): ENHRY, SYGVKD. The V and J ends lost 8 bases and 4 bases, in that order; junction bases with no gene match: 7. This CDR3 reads CAIGRGQANQPQHF. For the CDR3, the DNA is TGTGCCATCGGACGGGGACAGGCAAATCAGCCCCAGCATTTT.

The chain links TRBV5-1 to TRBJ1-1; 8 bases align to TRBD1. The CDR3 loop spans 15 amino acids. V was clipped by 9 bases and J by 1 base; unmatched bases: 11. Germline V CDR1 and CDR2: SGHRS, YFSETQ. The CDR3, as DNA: TGCGCCACAGCTAAGGGGGGGACAGGGAACACTGAAGCTTTCTTT. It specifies CATAKGGTGNTEAFF.

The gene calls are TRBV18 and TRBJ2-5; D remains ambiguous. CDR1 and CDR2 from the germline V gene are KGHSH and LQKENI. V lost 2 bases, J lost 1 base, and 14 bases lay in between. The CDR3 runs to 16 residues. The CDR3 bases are TGTGCCAGCTCACCATTCTCTCAAGCCTCCCAAGAGACCCAGTACTTC. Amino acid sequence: CASSPFSQASQETQYF.

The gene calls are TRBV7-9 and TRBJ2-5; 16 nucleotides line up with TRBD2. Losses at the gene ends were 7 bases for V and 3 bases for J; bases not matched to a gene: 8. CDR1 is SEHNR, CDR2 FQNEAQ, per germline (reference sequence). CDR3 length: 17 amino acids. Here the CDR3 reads CASTLGLAGGYKETQYF. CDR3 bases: TGTGCCAGCACCTTGGGACTAGCGGGGGGGTATAAAGAGACCCAGTACTTC.

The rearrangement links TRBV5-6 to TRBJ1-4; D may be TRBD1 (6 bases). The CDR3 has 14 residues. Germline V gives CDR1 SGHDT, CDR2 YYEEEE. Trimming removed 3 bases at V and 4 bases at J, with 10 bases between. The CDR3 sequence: CASSWGQVNEKLFF. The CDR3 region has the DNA TGTGCCAGCAGCTGGGGGCAGGTTAATGAAAAACTGTTTTTT. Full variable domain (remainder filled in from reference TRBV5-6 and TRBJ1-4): DAGVTQSPTHLIKTRGQQVTLRCSPKSGHDTVSWYQQALGQGPQFIFQYYEEEERQRGNFPDRFSGHQFPNYSSELNVNALLLGDSALYLCASSWGQVNEKLFFGSGTQLSVL.

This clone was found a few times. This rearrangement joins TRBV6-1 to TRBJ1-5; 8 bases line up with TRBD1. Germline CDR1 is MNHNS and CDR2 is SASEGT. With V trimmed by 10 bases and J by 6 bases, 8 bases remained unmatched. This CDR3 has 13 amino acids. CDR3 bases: TGTGCCACACTCCAGGGGGCTTCTCAGCCCCAGCATTTT. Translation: CATLQGASQPQHF.

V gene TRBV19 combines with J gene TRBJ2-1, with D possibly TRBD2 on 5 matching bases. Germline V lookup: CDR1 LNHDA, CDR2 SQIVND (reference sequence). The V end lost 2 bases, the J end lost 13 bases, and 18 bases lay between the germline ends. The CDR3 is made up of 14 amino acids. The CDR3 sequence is CASSISGRRGLQFF. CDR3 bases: TGTGCCAGTAGTATATCGGGAAGAAGAGGGCTCCAGTTCTTC.

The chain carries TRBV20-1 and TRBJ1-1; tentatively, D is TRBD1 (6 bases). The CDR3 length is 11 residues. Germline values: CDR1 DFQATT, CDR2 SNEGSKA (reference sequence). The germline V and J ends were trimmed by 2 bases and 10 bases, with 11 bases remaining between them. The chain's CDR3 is CSARRGTTAFF. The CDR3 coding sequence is TGCAGTGCTAGAAGGGGGACCACAGCTTTCTTT.